The 28 T cell receptor beta chains given below trace back to one sample, sequenced in a study of blood T cell repertoires in COVID-19. Assay: immunoSEQ multiplex PCR; the TCRdb copy retains only in-frame clones and omits some. This table has about 260,000 clones, approximately 89% appearing once. The sequenced material came from PBMCs or T cells enriched from blood (not recorded which). The receptors come from a woman aged 40-49 years with acute COVID-19.

J is TRBJ1-4 and V is TRBV5-4, with TRBD1 matching over 7 bases. There are 14 residues in the CDR3. V shed 4 bases and J 7 bases; nucleotides not matched to a gene: 7. Germline assignment: CDR1 SGHNT and CDR2 YYREEE (reference sequence). CDR3 loop: CASSPGQQGEKLFF. CDR3 DNA: TGTGCCAGCAGCCCGGGACAGCAGGGTGAAAAACTGTTTTTT.

This chain uses TRBV19 with TRBJ2-2; 12 nucleotides line up with TRBD2. CDR3 length: 15 residues. CDR1 is LNHDA and CDR2 is SQIVND in the germline V gene (reference sequence). The V and J ends lost 4 bases and 5 bases, in that order; junction bases with no gene match: 2. This CDR3 reads CASSRLAGDTGELFF. Written as DNA, the CDR3 is TGTGCCAGTAGTAGACTAGCGGGAGATACCGGGGAGCTGTTTTTT. Looking up the rest from reference TRBV19 and TRBJ2-2 gives the full variable domain: DGGITQSPKYLFRKEGQNVTLSCEQNLNHDAMYWYRQDPGQGLRLIYYSQIVNDFQKGDIAEGYSVSREKKESFPLTVTSAQKNPTAFYLCASSRLAGDTGELFFGEGSRLTVL.

The DNA for the CDR3 is TGTGCCAGCTCACCACCCCCCGGCACTGAAGCTTTCTTT. This translates into CASSPPPGTEAFF. The gene calls are TRBV18 and TRBJ1-1, with unresolved D. CDR1 is KGHSH and CDR2 is LQKENI in the germline V gene. V gave up 0 bases and J gave up 4 bases, with 6 bases separating them. This CDR3 contains 13 residues.

This clone came up once. The chain combines TRBV3-1 (or the pseudogene TRBV3-2) with TRBJ2-2; 9 bases are a match to TRBD2. The CDR3 contains 16 residues. The germline V gene has CDR1 LGHDT and CDR2 YNNKEL (reference sequence). Trimming removed 1 base from V and 5 bases from J; junction bases left unmatched: 5. The CDR3 coding sequence is TGTGCCAGCAGCCAAGTTAGCGGGAGAGGGACCGGGGAGCTGTTTTTT. Translation: CASSQVSGRGTGELFF.

This chain's CDR3 is CASSRRRGEKLFF. CDR3 nucleotide sequence: TGTGCCAGCAGCCGACGAAGGGGTGAAAAACTGTTTTTT. V and J are TRBV5-8 and TRBJ1-4; D possibly corresponds to TRBD1 (5 bases). Germline loops: CDR1 SGHTS, CDR2 YDEGEE. The CDR3 runs to 13 residues. Trimming shortened V by 4 bases and J by 7 bases, and 11 bases separated the two germline ends.

The chain couples TRBV6-5 to TRBJ1-1; D is ambiguous. The ends were cut back, 6 bases at V and 4 bases at J, with 9 bases in the middle. CDR3 length: 12 amino acids. The germline CDR1 and CDR2 sequences are MNHEY and SVGAGI. As DNA, the CDR3 is TGTGCCAGCAGAGCAGCTAGCACTGAAGCTTTCTTT. Residues: CASRAASTEAFF.

This clone showed up just a few times. This chain uses TRBV7-9 with TRBJ2-3, with no clear D. Trimming pared 5 bases from V and 0 bases from J, leaving 15 bases between. Germline CDR1 and CDR2: SEHNR and FQNEAQ (reference sequence). The CDR3 sequence is 16 residues long. The CDR3 spells CASSKSADTSTDTQYF. In DNA form, the CDR3 reads TGTGCCAGCAGCAAGAGCGCAGATACTAGCACAGATACGCAGTATTTT.

The sample holds one count of this clone. The chain carries TRBV2 and TRBJ2-5; D gene ambiguous. Trimming stripped 2 bases from V and 5 bases from J, with 9 bases between. Germline V gene data show CDR1 as SNHLY and CDR2 as FYNNEI. The CDR3 is 13 residues long. The CDR3 DNA sequence: TGTGCCAGCAGTGAAAACTCCCCGGAGACCCAGTACTTC. This sequence encodes CASSENSPETQYF.

The CDR3 DNA reads TGTGCCAGCTCAAGCGGGAGAAGGAGCACCGGGGAGCTGTTTTTT. This sequence encodes CASSSGRRSTGELFF. The chain carries TRBV18 and TRBJ2-2; 8 bases are shared with TRBD2. Per germline, CDR1 KGHSH and CDR2 LQKENI. This CDR3 is built from 15 residues. V was pared by 5 bases and J by 4 bases, with 6 bases of the junction left unmatched.

The V call is TRBV28, the J call TRBJ2-7; TRBD1 matches 7 bases. The CDR3 loop spans 14 amino acids. Germline V lookup: CDR1 MDHEN, CDR2 SYDVKM. V lost 4 bases to trimming and J lost 1 base; unmatched junction nucleotides: 4. CDR3 DNA sequence: TGTGCCAGCAGTTCCGGGACAGAATCCTACGAGCAGTACGTC. It specifies CASSSGTESYEQYV.

V gene TRBV5-1 combines with J gene TRBJ1-1, with a tentative D call TRBD1 (5 bases). This CDR3 comprises 15 residues. The V end lost 0 bases, the J end lost 6 bases, and 15 bases lay between the germline ends. CDR1 and CDR2 (germline): SGHRS, YFSETQ. The DNA of the CDR3 is TGCGCCAGCAGCTTGGAGGGGCTCCGAGGCTCTGAAGCTTTCTTT. Protein: CASSLEGLRGSEAFF.

The genes are TRBV7-2 and TRBJ1-2, with D perhaps TRBD1 (5 bases). V dropped 1 base and J dropped 5 bases, with 11 bases sitting between them. The CDR3 extends over 14 amino acids. Germline-derived CDR1 and CDR2 are SGHTA and FQGNSA. CDR3 loop: CASSLGRGGYGYTF. The DNA for the CDR3 is TGTGCCAGCAGCTTAGGACGGGGGGGTTATGGCTACACCTTC.

The J gene is TRBJ2-7, the V gene TRBV5-4, with 10 nucleotides matching TRBD2. V lost 4 bases to trimming and J lost 1 base; unmatched junction nucleotides: 5. Germline CDR1 reads SGHNT; CDR2 reads YYREEE (reference sequence). The CDR3 is 15 amino acids. CDR3 region: CASSPRTSGSYEQYF. Here the CDR3 DNA reads TGTGCCAGCAGCCCCCGGACTAGCGGATCCTACGAGCAGTACTTC.

The chain employs TRBV28 and TRBJ1-4, with D maybe TRBD1 (6 bases). V lost 5 bases to trimming and J lost 13 bases, with 20 bases between them. This CDR3 spans 14 amino acids. Per the germline V gene, CDR1 is MDHEN and CDR2 is SYDVKM. The CDR3 protein is CASSDRTVRVGLFF. DNA of the CDR3: TGTGCCAGCAGTGACAGGACAGTCCGCGTTGGACTGTTTTTT.

V gene TRBV27 combines with J gene TRBJ2-7; 7 bases agree with TRBD2. After removal of 11 bases from V and 5 bases from J, the junction contained 9 bases not matched to a gene. The CDR3 sequence is 12 residues long. Germline-derived CDR1 and CDR2 are MNHEY and SMNVEV (reference sequence). The DNA for the CDR3 is TGTGCCGCCGGGATCAGCGGGAACGAGCAGTACTTC. This codes for CAAGISGNEQYF.

The chain combines TRBV19 with TRBJ1-4; 8 nucleotides agree with TRBD1. J lost 8 bases, V lost 2 bases, and 4 bases had no gene match. Germline V lookup: CDR1 LNHDA, CDR2 SQIVND (reference sequence). The CDR3 extends over 14 amino acids. The CDR3 DNA reads as TGTGCCAGTAGTATAACAGGGGGTGGCGAAAAACTGTTTTTT. It translates to CASSITGGGEKLFF.

The chain carries TRBV28 and TRBJ2-3; D is uncertain. This CDR3 is 15 amino acids long. The germline V and J ends were trimmed by 2 bases and 2 bases, with 11 bases remaining between them. The germline CDR1 and CDR2 sequences are MDHEN and SYDVKM. The CDR3 sequence is CASSLNLPYTDTQYF. The CDR3, as DNA: TGTGCCAGCAGTTTAAACCTACCATACACAGATACGCAGTATTTT. Full variable domain (remainder filled in from reference TRBV28 and TRBJ2-3): DVKVTQSSRYLVKRTGEKVFLECVQDMDHENMFWYRQDPGLGLRLIYFSYDVKMKEKGDIPEGYSVSREKKERFSLILESASTNQTSMYLCASSLNLPYTDTQYFGPGTRLTVL.

In DNA, the CDR3 is TGTGCCAGCTCACCTAGACTAGCGTTCTACAATGAGCAGTTCTTC. It yields the protein CASSPRLAFYNEQFF. The rearrangement links TRBV18 to TRBJ2-1, with 8 bases identical to TRBD2. The CDR3 has 15 residues. Germline V gene lookup returns CDR1 KGHSH and CDR2 LQKENI. With V trimmed by 3 bases and J by 3 bases, 4 bases remained unmatched.

The CDR3 spells CASSQGTSGTNEQFF. DNA of the CDR3: TGTGCCAGCAGCCAGGGGACTAGCGGGACGAATGAGCAGTTCTTC. This chain uses TRBV14 with TRBJ2-1; 13 bases map to TRBD2. After removal of 3 bases from V and 7 bases from J, the junction contained 3 bases not matched to a gene. The CDR3 runs 15 residues. Germline V gene lookup returns CDR1 SGHDN and CDR2 FVKESK.

The chain combines TRBV6-2 or TRBV6-3 with TRBJ2-1, with 11 bases lining up with TRBD2. V shed 4 bases, J shed 6 bases, and the junction held 2 bases outside the gene matches. The CDR3 contains 14 residues. The germline CDR1 and CDR2 sequences are MNHEY and SVGEGT. The CDR3: CASSLAGGPNEQFF. CDR3 nucleotide sequence: TGTGCCAGCAGTTTAGCGGGAGGGCCCAATGAGCAGTTCTTC.

J is TRBJ1-4 and V is TRBV9; D not resolved. V gave up 0 bases and J gave up 4 bases, with 7 bases separating them. The CDR3 runs to 14 residues. Per the germline V gene, CDR1 is SGDLS and CDR2 is YYNGEE. The CDR3 DNA is TGTGCCAGCAGCGTAGGAGCCCTTAATGAAAAACTGTTTTTT. Protein sequence: CASSVGALNEKLFF.

The J gene is TRBJ1-5, the V gene TRBV12-5; D uncertain. Germline loops: CDR1 LGHNT, CDR2 FRNRAP. The CDR3 is 13 amino acids. V was cut by 7 bases and J by 5 bases, with 12 bases left in between. CDR3 residues: CASVPGGDQPQHF. The CDR3 DNA reads as TGTGCTAGTGTTCCCGGCGGTGATCAGCCCCAGCATTTT.

The genes are TRBV27 and TRBJ1-6, with 11 bases lining up with TRBD1. Trimming cost V 5 bases and J 10 bases; bases outside gene matches: 13. Germline V lookup: CDR1 MNHEY, CDR2 SMNVEV (reference sequence). The CDR3 is made up of 17 amino acids. In nucleotides, the CDR3 is TGTGCCAGCAGTCACCAACCCGGACAGGGGGCTCGGTCACCCCTCCACTTT. This gives the protein CASSHQPGQGARSPLHF.

The V gene is TRBV7-9, the J gene TRBJ1-1, with TRBD1 identical over 7 bases. The CDR3 length is 15 residues. V shed 1 base and J 3 bases; nucleotides not matched to a gene: 5. Germline loops: CDR1 SEHNR, CDR2 FQNEAQ (reference sequence). As DNA, the CDR3 is TGTGCCAGCAGCTTAGGACAGGGTACGTACACTGAAGCTTTCTTT. This encodes CASSLGQGTYTEAFF.

The chain is built from TRBV11-2 and TRBJ2-1, with 12 bases identical to TRBD2. V lost 3 bases and J lost 12; bases outside the gene matches: 9. Germline V CDR1 and CDR2: SGHAT, FQNNGV. CDR3 length: 15 residues. The CDR3 sequence is CASSFTGLAGTGQFF. Written as DNA, the CDR3 is TGTGCCAGCAGCTTCACAGGACTAGCGGGAACAGGGCAGTTCTTC.

The chain is built from TRBV5-5 and TRBJ1-1; 9 bases agree with TRBD1. Germline V gene lookup returns CDR1 SGHKS and CDR2 YYEKEE (reference sequence). The V segment lost 4 bases and the J segment 4 bases; nucleotides outside the gene matches: 5. This CDR3 has 14 residues. This chain's CDR3 is CASSPTTGGTEAFF. The CDR3, as DNA: TGTGCCAGCAGCCCGACGACAGGGGGCACTGAAGCTTTCTTT.

The CDR3 coding sequence is TGTGCCAGCAGCCCACAGGGGGGTAAGAACGAGCAGTACTTC. Translation: CASSPQGGKNEQYF. The rearrangement uses TRBV28 and TRBJ2-7, with 8 bases fitting TRBD1. V lost 6 bases to trimming and J lost 5 bases; unmatched junction nucleotides: 9. The CDR3 contains 14 residues. In germline, CDR1 is MDHEN, CDR2 SYDVKM. The variable domain in full, with the rest retrieved from reference TRBV28 and TRBJ2-7, is DVKVTQSSRYLVKRTGEKVFLECVQDMDHENMFWYRQDPGLGLRLIYFSYDVKMKEKGDIPEGYSVSREKKERFSLILESASTNQTSMYLCASSPQGGKNEQYFGPGTRLTVT.

This chain connects TRBV24-1 to TRBJ1-3; D gene unclear. CDR3 size: 12 residues. CDR1 is KGHDR, CDR2 SFDVKD, per germline. V was shortened by 5 bases and J by 3 bases, with 4 bases between the two germline ends. The CDR3 DNA reads TGTGCCACCAGTGGCGGTGGAAACACCATATATTTT. As protein: CATSGGGNTIYF.